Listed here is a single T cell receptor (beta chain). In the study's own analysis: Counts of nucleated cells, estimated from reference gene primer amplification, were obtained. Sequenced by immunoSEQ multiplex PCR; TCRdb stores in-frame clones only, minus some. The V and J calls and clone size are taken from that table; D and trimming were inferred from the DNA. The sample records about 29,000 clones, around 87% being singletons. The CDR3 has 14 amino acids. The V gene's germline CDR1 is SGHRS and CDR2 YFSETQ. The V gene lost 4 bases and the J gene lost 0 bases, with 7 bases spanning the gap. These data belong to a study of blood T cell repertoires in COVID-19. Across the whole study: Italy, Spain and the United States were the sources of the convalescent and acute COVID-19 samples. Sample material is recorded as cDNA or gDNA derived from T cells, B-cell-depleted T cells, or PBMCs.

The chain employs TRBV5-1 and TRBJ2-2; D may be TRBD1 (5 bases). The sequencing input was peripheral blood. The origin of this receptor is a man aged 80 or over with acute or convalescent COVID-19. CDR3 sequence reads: CASSTRANTGELFF. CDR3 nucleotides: TGCGCCAGCAGCACCAGGGCGAACACCGGGGAGCTGTTTTTT.